This T cell receptor (beta chain) was sequenced in a study of T cell repertoires in cytomegalovirus infection. Germline CDR1 is SGDLS and CDR2 is YYNGEE. V lost 0 bases, J lost 2 bases, and 12 bases lay in between. The CDR3 has 15 amino acids. Study-wide findings and caveats: Cumulative frequency of public TCR beta families picked out carriers of CMV plus the relevant HLA.

Worth noting for this clonotype: Its matching antigen is unknown.

TCRdb fed the reads into MiXCR, producing one record per CDR3 protein. The sample lists roughly 920,000 distinct CDR3 sequences, around a third occurring once. This clonotype was sampled from a human donor in good health (CMV status not recorded). Some clones in this sample may be carry-over from other donors' samples. The source was cultured CD8+ T cells from PBMCs, collected from culture after CMV antigen stimulation. The V gene is TRBV9, the J gene TRBJ2-7; D may be TRBD2 (7 bases). CDR3 loop: CASSVGGGGTYEQYF. The CDR3 DNA reads as TGTGCCAGCAGCGTAGGGGGGGGCGGGACCTACGAGCAGTACTTC.